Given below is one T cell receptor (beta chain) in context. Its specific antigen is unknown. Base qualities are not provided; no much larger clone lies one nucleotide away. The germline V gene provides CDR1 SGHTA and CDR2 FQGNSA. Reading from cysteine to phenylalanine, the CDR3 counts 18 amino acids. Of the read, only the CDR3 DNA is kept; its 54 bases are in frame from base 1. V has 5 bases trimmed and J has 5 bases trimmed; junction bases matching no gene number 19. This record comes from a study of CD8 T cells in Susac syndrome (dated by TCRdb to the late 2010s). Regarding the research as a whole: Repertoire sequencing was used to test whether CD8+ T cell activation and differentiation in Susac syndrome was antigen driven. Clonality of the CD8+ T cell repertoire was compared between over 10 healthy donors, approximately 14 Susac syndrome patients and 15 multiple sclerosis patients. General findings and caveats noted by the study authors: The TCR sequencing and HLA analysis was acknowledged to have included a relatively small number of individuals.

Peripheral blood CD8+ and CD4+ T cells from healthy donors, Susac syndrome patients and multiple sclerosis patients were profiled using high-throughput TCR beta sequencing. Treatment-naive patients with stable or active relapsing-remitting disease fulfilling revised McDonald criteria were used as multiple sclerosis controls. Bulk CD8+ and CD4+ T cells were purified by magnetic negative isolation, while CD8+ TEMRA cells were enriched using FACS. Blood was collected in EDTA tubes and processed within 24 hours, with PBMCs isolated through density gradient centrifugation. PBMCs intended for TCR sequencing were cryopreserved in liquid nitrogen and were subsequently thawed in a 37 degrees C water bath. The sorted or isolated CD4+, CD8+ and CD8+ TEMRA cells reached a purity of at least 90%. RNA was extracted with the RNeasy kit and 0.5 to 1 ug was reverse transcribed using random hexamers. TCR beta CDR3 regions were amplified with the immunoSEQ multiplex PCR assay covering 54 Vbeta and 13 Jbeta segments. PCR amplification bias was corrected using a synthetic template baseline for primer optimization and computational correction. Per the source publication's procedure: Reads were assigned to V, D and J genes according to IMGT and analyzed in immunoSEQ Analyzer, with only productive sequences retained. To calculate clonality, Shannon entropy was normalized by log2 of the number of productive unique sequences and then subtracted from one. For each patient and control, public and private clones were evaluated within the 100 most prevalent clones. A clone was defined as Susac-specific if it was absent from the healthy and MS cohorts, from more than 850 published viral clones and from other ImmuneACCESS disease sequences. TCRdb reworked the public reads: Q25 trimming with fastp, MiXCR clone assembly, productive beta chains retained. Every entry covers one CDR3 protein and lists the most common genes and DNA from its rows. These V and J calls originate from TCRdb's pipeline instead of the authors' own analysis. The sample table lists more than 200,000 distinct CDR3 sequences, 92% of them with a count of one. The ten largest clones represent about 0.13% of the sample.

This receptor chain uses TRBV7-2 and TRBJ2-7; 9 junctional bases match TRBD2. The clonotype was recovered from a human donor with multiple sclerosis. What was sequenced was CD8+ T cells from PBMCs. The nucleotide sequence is TGTGCCAGCAGCCCGAACCCGTCGATTCTTAGCGGGAGCAACGAGCAGTACTTC. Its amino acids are CASSPNPSILSGSNEQYF.